This TCR beta chain is drawn from a study of T cell responses to AZD1222 COVID-19 vaccine. Deletions cut 4 bases from V and 8 bases from J, with 11 bases between. Germline lookup yields CDR1 ENHRY and CDR2 SYGVKD. The CDR3 sequence is 13 residues long. Profiled with immunoSEQ multiplex PCR; TCRdb holds only in-frame clones, not every one. The table lists tens of thousands of clones, around 84% of them singletons, with 10% in the top ten. Overall study results and limits: Reports indicate that nearly half of spike-specific TCRs are directed at unmutated variant regions. Repertoire sampling was restricted to post-peak T cell response timepoints. White British ancestry dominated among donors, who included more females, and clonal diversity was possibly underestimated.

A word on this clone: What it binds is unknown.

This clonotype was obtained from an adult in good health. The chain links TRBV10-3 to TRBJ1-4; perhaps TRBD1 as D (5 bases). This material consisted of peripheral blood, taken on day 0 of AZD1222 vaccination. Here the CDR3 reads CAISVGPNEKLFF. CDR3 bases: TGTGCCATCAGTGTGGGACCGAACGAAAAACTGTTTTTT.